The 26 T cell receptor beta chains in this list originate from one sample, sequenced in a study of blood T cell repertoires in COVID-19. TCRdb keeps only in-frame clones here, not all; method: immunoSEQ multiplex PCR. The table has 200,000 to 300,000 clones, 88% seen once; the top ten hold 0.7%. Sequencing was done on a sample of peripheral blood. These receptors were collected from a human donor in a cohort sampled during active COVID-19.

This clone occurred a few times. In DNA, the CDR3 is TGCGCCAGCAGCTCTGAGGGCAGCGATGGCTACACCTTC. This translates into CASSSEGSDGYTF. The J gene is TRBJ1-2, the V gene TRBV5-1; D is undetermined. Trimming stripped 3 bases from V and 6 bases from J, with 12 bases between. The CDR3 sequence is 13 residues long. Germline CDR1 SGHRS, CDR2 YFSETQ. Together with reference TRBV5-1 and TRBJ1-2, the CDR3 gives the full variable domain: KAGVTQTPRYLIKTRGQQVTLSCSPISGHRSVSWYQQTPGQGLQFLFEYFSETQRNKGNFPGRFSGRQFSNSRSEMNVSTLELGDSALYLCASSSEGSDGYTFGSGTRLTVV.

This clone was recorded a few times. The CDR3 DNA is TGTGCCAGCAGCGTAGGACACGGGACAGGGATAAAAAGCTACGAGCAGTACTTC. Encoded protein: CASSVGHGTGIKSYEQYF. The V call is TRBV9, the J call TRBJ2-7; 9 bases line up with TRBD1. This CDR3 is built from 18 residues. Germline trimming cut 0 bases from V and 3 bases from J; bases unmatched to any gene: 13. Germline CDR1 reads SGDLS; CDR2 reads YYNGEE.

With regard to this clone: Other DNA sequences of this sample code for an identical CDR3. This chain uses TRBV12-3 or TRBV12-4 with TRBJ1-2; 9 bases fit TRBD1. The V and J ends lost 1 base and 8 bases, in that order; junction bases with no gene match: 2. The CDR3 runs 13 residues. The CDR3: CASSLGQGGGYTF. For the CDR3, the DNA is TGTGCCAGCAGTTTAGGACAGGGGGGCGGCTACACCTTC.

The chain carries TRBV14 and TRBJ2-7; 10 positions agree with TRBD1. In germline, CDR1 is SGHDN, CDR2 FVKESK. The CDR3 is made up of 18 amino acids. Losses at the gene ends were 0 bases for V and 1 base for J; bases not matched to a gene: 9. CDR3 nucleotides: TGTGCCAGCAGCCAAGACAAATGGGGACAGGGGCCTTCCTACGAGCAGTACTTC. Protein: CASSQDKWGQGPSYEQYF.

This chain connects TRBV30 to TRBJ2-7, with TRBD1 matching over 9 bases. This CDR3 is built from 13 residues. The junction had 8 bases not matched to a gene; V was cut back by 5 bases and J by 6 bases. The germline CDR1 and CDR2 sequences are GTSNPN and SVGIG (reference sequence). CDR3 region: CAWGTGRWFEQYF. In DNA, the CDR3 is TGTGCCTGGGGGACAGGGCGGTGGTTCGAGCAGTACTTC. The full variable domain, in which reference TRBV30 and TRBJ2-7 provide the parts outside the CDR3, is SQTIHQWPATLVQPVGSPLSLECTVEGTSNPNLYWYRQAAGRGLQLLFYSVGIGQISSEVPQNLSASRPQDRQFILSSKKLLLSDSGFYLCAWGTGRWFEQYFGPGTRLTVT.

The chain uses TRBV20-1 and TRBJ1-1, with D possibly TRBD1 on 6 matching bases. Germline-derived CDR1 and CDR2 are DFQATT and SNEGSKA (reference sequence). The CDR3 consists of 15 residues. V lost 3 bases and J lost 1, with 15 bases in between. CDR3 in DNA: TGCAGTGCTAGTGGACCGGGACAAAGGAACACTGAAGCTTTCTTT. Its translation is CSASGPGQRNTEAFF.

This chain uses TRBV27 with TRBJ1-2; D possibly corresponds to TRBD1 (5 bases). This CDR3 region has 14 residues. Germline assignment: CDR1 MNHEY and CDR2 SMNVEV (reference sequence). V was pared by 3 bases and J by 6 bases, with 14 bases between. In DNA form, the CDR3 reads TGTGCCAGCAGTTTTTGGGGGAGGACGGATGGCTACACCTTC. It yields the protein CASSFWGRTDGYTF.

The CDR3 nucleotides read TGTGCCAGCAGCCCGACAGGCCTCTCCTACGAGCAGTACTTC. This sequence encodes CASSPTGLSYEQYF. The rearrangement links TRBV28 to TRBJ2-7; D possibly corresponds to TRBD1 (6 bases). This CDR3 spans 14 amino acids. Trimming removed 6 bases at V and 0 bases at J, with 12 bases between. The germline V gene encodes CDR1 MDHEN and CDR2 SYDVKM.

The rearrangement joins TRBV3-1 (or the pseudogene TRBV3-2) to TRBJ1-1; D perhaps matches TRBD1 (6 bases). Trimming cost V 4 bases and J 0 bases, with 21 bases left between them. The CDR3 length is 18 residues. CDR1 is LGHDT and CDR2 is YNNKEL in the germline V gene (reference sequence). The CDR3 loop reads CASSPTPERGGMNTEAFF. The CDR3 DNA reads as TGTGCCAGCAGCCCAACCCCGGAGCGAGGGGGAATGAACACTGAAGCTTTCTTT.

The chain is built from TRBV5-6 and TRBJ2-7, with 9 nucleotides matching TRBD2. There are 18 residues in the CDR3. Germline CDR1 is SGHDT and CDR2 is YYEEEE. J was trimmed by 2 bases and V by 1 base; bases with no gene match: 13. CDR3 DNA sequence: TGTGCCAGCAGCTTGCCCCCGAGACTAGCGGCTTACACCTACGAGCAGTACTTC. Its protein product is CASSLPPRLAAYTYEQYF.

Concerning this clone: The same CDR3 can be traced to other DNA sequences in this sample. The chain links TRBV15 to TRBJ1-3; D gene unclear. Per germline, CDR1 LNHNV and CDR2 YYDKDF (reference sequence). V was shortened by 0 bases and J by 0 bases, with 6 bases between the two germline ends. This CDR3 contains 15 residues. Here the CDR3 reads CATSRDPGSGNTIYF. CDR3 DNA sequence: TGTGCCACCAGCAGAGATCCGGGCTCTGGAAACACCATATATTTT.

The V and J genes are TRBV5-8 and TRBJ2-1, with a weak D call TRBD2 (6 bases). Trimming removed 4 bases from V and 4 bases from J, with 9 bases in between. Per the germline V gene, CDR1 is SGHTS and CDR2 is YDEGEE. This CDR3 spans 13 amino acids. Here the CDR3 DNA reads TGTGCCAGCAGCCAAGGGACTTACAATGAGCAGTTCTTC. As protein: CASSQGTYNEQFF.

This chain links TRBV4-1 with TRBJ1-5; possible D gene TRBD1, 5 bases. The CDR3 length is 15 residues. Germline CDR1 reads MGHRA; CDR2 reads YSYEKL. V gave up 1 base and J gave up 4 bases, with 11 bases separating them. CDR3 sequence reads: CASSQARVGNQPQHF. As DNA, the CDR3 is TGCGCCAGCAGCCAAGCCAGGGTGGGGAATCAGCCCCAGCATTTT.

This clone appeared a single time. The J gene is TRBJ1-2, the V gene TRBV4-1, with D possibly being TRBD1 (6 bases). The germline V gene encodes CDR1 MGHRA and CDR2 YSYEKL. V was trimmed by 3 bases and J by 4 bases, leaving 6 bases between them. This CDR3 is built from 12 residues. CDR3 sequence (DNA): TGCGCCAGCAGCCACAGGGGCTATGGCTACACCTTC. Residues: CASSHRGYGYTF.

The V gene is TRBV30, the J gene TRBJ1-3, with D possibly TRBD1 on 5 matching bases. Per the germline V gene, CDR1 is GTSNPN and CDR2 is SVGIG (reference sequence). Between the trimmed V and J ends, which lost 3 bases and 4 bases, there was a span of 10 bases. The CDR3 length is 13 residues. CDR3 in amino acids: CAWRRGRGNTIYF. For the CDR3, the DNA is TGTGCCTGGAGAAGGGGCAGGGGAAACACCATATATTTT.

This clone has only one observation. This chain connects TRBV6-6 to TRBJ1-2; D is perhaps TRBD1 (6 bases). This CDR3 has 14 amino acids. The V end was cut by 2 bases, the J end by 4 bases, with 11 bases between. The germline gives CDR1 MNHNY, CDR2 SVGAGI (reference sequence). For the CDR3, the DNA is TGTGCCAGCAGTTACCCCGGGACAACCTATGGCTACACCTTC. It is translated as CASSYPGTTYGYTF.

This clone was observed a single time. J is TRBJ2-3 and V is TRBV7-2; D unclear. V lost 1 base to trimming and J lost 2 bases, with 7 bases between them. Germline V CDR1 and CDR2: SGHTA, FQGNSA. The CDR3 covers 14 residues. CDR3 sequence: CASSLGPFTDTQYF. In DNA, the CDR3 is TGTGCCAGCAGCTTAGGGCCATTCACAGATACGCAGTATTTT.

The V and J genes are TRBV18 and TRBJ2-7, with 8 bases aligning to TRBD2. The germline V gene has CDR1 KGHSH and CDR2 LQKENI. V trimming: 6 bases; J trimming: 3 bases; junction bases outside the gene matches: 13. This CDR3 spans 16 amino acids. The CDR3 loop is CASSSIAGSNVYEQYF. CDR3 nucleotides: TGTGCCAGCTCGTCTATAGCGGGATCGAATGTCTACGAGCAGTACTTC.

This clone was detected only once. V is TRBV6-2 or TRBV6-3 and J is TRBJ2-7, with D possibly matching TRBD2 (5 bases). V gave up 3 bases and J gave up 6 bases, with 18 bases separating them. Germline CDR1 is MNHEY and CDR2 is SVGEGT. There are 15 residues in the CDR3. CDR3 sequence (DNA): TGTGCCAGCAGTTATTATAGCCTAGTAGAGGGCGAGCAGTACTTC. Residues: CASSYYSLVEGEQYF.

Note on this clone: The identical CDR3 is also encoded by other nucleotide sequences in the sample. The chain carries TRBV7-2 and TRBJ2-3; 12 nucleotides agree with TRBD2. After removal of 2 bases from V and 3 bases from J, the junction contained 0 bases not matched to a gene. Germline V gene sequence: CDR1 SGHTA, CDR2 FQGNSA. CDR3 length: 15 residues. The CDR3 DNA sequence: TGTGCCAGCAGCTTAACTAGCGGGAGGACAGATACGCAGTATTTT. Translation gives CASSLTSGRTDTQYF.

The chain has TRBV9 and TRBJ2-2; tentatively, D is TRBD2 (6 bases). Germline V gene sequence: CDR1 SGDLS, CDR2 YYNGEE. Trimming shortened V by 5 bases and J by 5 bases, and 16 bases separated the two germline ends. The CDR3 loop spans 15 amino acids. CDR3 residues: CASSQTGTYTGELFF. The CDR3 nucleotides are TGTGCCAGCAGTCAAACCGGGACTTATACCGGGGAGCTGTTTTTT.

In this sample, this clone turned up once. The chain employs TRBV7-2 and TRBJ2-1; D possibly corresponds to TRBD1 (5 bases). Germline lookup yields CDR1 SGHTA and CDR2 FQGNSA. The CDR3 loop spans 15 amino acids. Trimming removed 2 bases from V and 7 bases from J, with 15 bases in between. In nucleotides, the CDR3 is TGTGCCAGCAGCTTATCCTGGGGCCTTAGGAATGAGCAGTTCTTC. This gives the protein CASSLSWGLRNEQFF.

The chain has TRBV18 and TRBJ1-2, with D tentatively TRBD1 (6 bases). CDR1 is KGHSH and CDR2 is LQKENI in the germline V gene. The germline V and J ends were trimmed by 3 bases and 2 bases, with 10 bases remaining between them. The CDR3 covers 14 residues. CDR3 loop: CASSPGRGNYGYTF. The CDR3 DNA is TGTGCCAGCTCACCCGGCAGGGGAAACTATGGCTACACCTTC.

This chain connects TRBV5-8 to TRBJ2-6; no reliable D call. Trimming took off 4 bases at V and 3 bases at J, with 5 bases between the two ends. The CDR3 totals 13 residues. The germline V gene has CDR1 SGHTS and CDR2 YDEGEE. Written as DNA, the CDR3 is TGTGCCAGCAGCCAGGTTGGGGCCAACGTCCTGACTTTC. Its translation: CASSQVGANVLTF.

This chain connects TRBV27 to TRBJ1-6; D possibly corresponds to TRBD1 (6 bases). V lost 2 bases and J lost 5, with 16 bases in between. Germline loops: CDR1 MNHEY, CDR2 SMNVEV (reference sequence). The CDR3 consists of 17 residues. This CDR3 is CASSLAPGEGDNSPLHF. The CDR3 nucleotides read TGTGCCAGCAGTTTAGCCCCCGGGGAGGGGGATAATTCACCCCTCCACTTT.

The J gene is TRBJ2-1, the V gene TRBV28, with a tentative D call TRBD2 (6 bases). The CDR3 extends over 15 amino acids. Trimming took 5 bases from V and 10 from J, leaving 21 bases between them. The germline V gene encodes CDR1 MDHEN and CDR2 SYDVKM. CDR3 residues: CASSTPLGGPMEQFF. CDR3 DNA: TGTGCCAGCAGTACCCCTTTGGGGGGACCTATGGAGCAGTTCTTC.